This T cell receptor beta chain came from a study of T-cell memory formation after mild COVID-19. Study-level findings and limits: There was a balanced CD4/CD8 profile in clones contracting day 15 to 85, and later expanders leaned CD4+. Clones that contracted clustered mainly in CM and EM if CD4+ and in EMRA if CD8+.

Libraries for TCRalpha and TCRbeta carried sample barcodes and unique molecular identifiers via 5'RACE. TCRdb passed the 5' RACE reads through MiXCR, listing each CDR3 protein once. The data contain 110,000 or so distinct CDR3 sequences, about a fifth of them singletons. This clonotype was seen more than once but under ten times. Antigen unknown. The germline V gene has CDR1 SGHRS and CDR2 YFSETQ. This CDR3 is 14 amino acids long. The junction had 4 bases not matched to a gene; V was cut back by 4 bases and J by 1 base. The V gene is TRBV5-1, the J gene TRBJ1-1, with 7 nucleotides matching TRBD1. The origin of this receptor is a man between 18 and 29 years old who had mild COVID-19 (a few samples of this study predate the infection). Cell type and time point are not known. Sequencing input: PBMCs or a T cell subset sorted from them (not recorded which). The CDR3 is CASSHRGWNTEAFF. The CDR3 DNA is TGCGCCAGCAGCCACAGGGGATGGAACACTGAAGCTTTCTTT.